These T cell receptor beta chains were read from a single sample in a study of cytomegalovirus exposure and HLA in healthy donors. Only in-frame clones appear in the TCRdb table, and some are missing; sequencing was by immunoSEQ multiplex PCR. The table records some 140,000 clones, about 85% of them present only once. The specimen sequenced was PBMCs. The receptors come from a man aged 25-45 years in good health and CMV-seropositive. CDR3s include the opening cysteine and the closing phenylalanine or tryptophan. The D gene is left open where the match is weak. Clone size is given for some rows only: seen once, a few or many times, or a class if the clone is expanded.

D,size,J,V,DNA,CDR3
TRBD1,few,TRBJ2-1,TRBV5-1,TGCGCCAGCAGCTTGGACAGGGGACCCTACAATGAGCAGTTCTTC,CASSLDRGPYNEQFF
.,.,TRBJ2-3,TRBV4-2,TGTGCCAGCAGCCAATCTCTAGGGGGGGACACAGATACGCAGTATTTT,CASSQSLGGDTDTQYF
TRBD2,.,TRBJ2-7,TRBV9,TGTGCCAGCAGCCCCCGGGGGGGGGCCTACGAGCAGTACTTC,CASSPRGGAYEQYF
TRBD2,.,TRBJ2-1,TRBV6-1,TGTGCCAGCCTGGGTTGGGGAGGGCCAAGCAATGAGCAGTTCTTC,CASLGWGGPSNEQFF
TRBD1,.,TRBJ1-1,TRBV9,TGTGCCAGCAGCGTAGCGACAGGGTATTCCACTGAAGCTTTCTTT,CASSVATGYSTEAFF
.,.,TRBJ1-1,TRBV7-6,TGTGCCAGCAGCTTAGGAGGGCGCACTGAAGCTTTCTTT,CASSLGGRTEAFF
TRBD2,few,TRBJ2-7,TRBV7-9,TGTGCCAGCAGCCCAGCGGGGCTAGCGGGAGTGGGCGAGCAGTACTTC,CASSPAGLAGVGEQYF
TRBD1,few,TRBJ2-7,TRBV18,TGTGCCAGCTCCTGGGAGACAGGGCTGGGCGAGCAGTACTTC,CASSWETGLGEQYF
TRBD1,.,TRBJ2-1,TRBV11-3,TGTGCCAGCAGCTCAGACGGGACAGGGGGATTCGAGCAGTTCTTC,CASSSDGTGGFEQFF
TRBD2,.,TRBJ2-3,TRBV5-1,TGCGCCAGCAGCTTGATGGGACTAGCGGGGATCACAGATACGCAGTATTTT,CASSLMGLAGITDTQYF
.,.,TRBJ2-3,TRBV12-5,TGTGCTAGTGGTGATAACAGGATTAGTACAGATACGCAGTATTTT,CASGDNRISTDTQYF
TRBD1,few,TRBJ2-2,TRBV30,TGTGCCTGGAGAACAGGGGGCATCGCCGGGGAGCTGTTTTTT,CAWRTGGIAGELFF
TRBD1,.,TRBJ1-4,TRBV30,TGTGCCTGGAGTCCCAAACCCGGACAGGGGTATGAAAAACTGTTTTTT,CAWSPKPGQGYEKLFF
.,.,TRBJ2-6,TRBV30,TGTGCCTTACGCGCGTCTGGGGCCAACGTCCTGACTTTC,CALRASGANVLTF
.,.,TRBJ1-3,TRBV4-2,TGTGCCAGCAGCCATCTAACCAGACATACTGGAAACACCATATATTTT,CASSHLTRHTGNTIYF
.,.,TRBJ1-5,TRBV27,TGTGCCAGCAGTGACAGGCATCAGCCCCAGCATTTT,CASSDRHQPQHF
.,few,TRBJ2-7,TRBV6-5,TGTGCCAGCAGTTACTCGATCGGGTCTACATCATACGAGCAGTACTTC,CASSYSIGSTSYEQYF
.,.,TRBJ1-6,TRBV4-1,TGCGCCAGCAGCCAAGACTTGTCCGTACCGAGTTCACCCCTCCACTTT,CASSQDLSVPSSPLHF
.,once,TRBJ1-2,TRBV5-6,TGTGCCAGCAGCCCCCCGAATCGGGATGGCTACACCTTC,CASSPPNRDGYTF
TRBD1,.,TRBJ1-2,TRBV27,TGTGCCAGCAGCCAAACGGACAGGGCGTTGGGTGGCTACACCTTC,CASSQTDRALGGYTF
TRBD1,.,TRBJ2-7,TRBV6-1,TGTGCCAGCAGGGGACAGGGGGCTAGCTACGAGCAGTACTTC,CASRGQGASYEQYF
TRBD2,.,TRBJ2-1,TRBV7-9,TGTGCCAGCAGGGGCCAAGTGGTAGCGGGGGGGGTCTACAATGAGCAGTTCTTC,CASRGQVVAGGVYNEQFF
.,.,TRBJ1-2,TRBV19,TGTGCCAGTAGTGACGTCGGGGGCTACACCTTC,CASSDVGGYTF
TRBD2,.,TRBJ2-1,TRBV19,TGTGCCAGTAGTACCCGCCGGACTAGCGGGTCCCACAATGAGCAGTTCTTC,CASSTRRTSGSHNEQFF
TRBD1,once,TRBJ1-5,TRBV4-3,TGCGCCAGCAGCCAAGATCTTTACGGACAGGGGGCCAACAATCAGCCCCAGCATTTT,CASSQDLYGQGANNQPQHF
.,.,TRBJ1-1,TRBV15,TGTGCCACCAGCGGGAGGACGACTGAAGCTTTCTTT,CATSGRTTEAFF
.,.,TRBJ2-7,TRBV14,TGTGCCAGCAGCCAAGATGAGGGGACTCGCGAGCAGTACTTC,CASSQDEGTREQYF
.,.,TRBJ1-2,TRBV18,TGTGCCAGCTCACCCCTACAAGACAGTGCTAACTATGGCTACACCTTC,CASSPLQDSANYGYTF
.,.,TRBJ1-4,TRBV7-9,TGTGCCAGCAGTTTTCCGACAGCACGTAATGAAAAACTGTTTTTT,CASSFPTARNEKLFF
TRBD2,.,TRBJ2-7,TRBV9,TGTGCCAGCAGCCTGACTAGCGGTAGCTCCTACGAGCAGTACTTC,CASSLTSGSSYEQYF
TRBD1,.,TRBJ2-1,TRBV28,TGTGCCAGCTGTTCCGGGACAGCCTCCTACAATGAGCAGTTCTTC,CASCSGTASYNEQFF
.,.,TRBJ1-1,TRBV7-9,TGTGCCAGCAGTCTGTTACCGGGTAGAGCTTTCTTT,CASSLLPGRAFF
.,.,TRBJ2-1,TRBV7-6,TGTGCCAGCAGCGTGTCTCAAACATCGCGGGGTGAGCAGTTCTTC,CASSVSQTSRGEQFF
.,.,TRBJ1-1,TRBV4-3,TGCGCCAGCAGCCAAGATCGGGTAGGGGAGAACACTGAAGCTTTCTTT,CASSQDRVGENTEAFF
TRBD1,.,TRBJ1-1,TRBV4-3,TGCGCCAGCAGCCCACAGGGGGCCGGCACTGAAGCTTTCTTT,CASSPQGAGTEAFF
.,once,TRBJ2-3,TRBV11-2,TGTGCCAGCAGCTTAGACAGGGGTAATACGCAGTATTTT,CASSLDRGNTQYF
.,once,TRBJ1-1,TRBV7-3,TGTGCCAGCAGCAGAGGCAGGGGCCGCACTGAAGCTTTCTTT,CASSRGRGRTEAFF
TRBD2,.,TRBJ2-1,TRBV15,TGTGCCACCAGCAGAGATCTTGTGGGAGGCGGGAGGAATGAGCAGTTCTTC,CATSRDLVGGGRNEQFF
.,few,TRBJ1-1,TRBV10-1,TGCGCCAGCAGGATGGACAAGAACACTGAAGCTTTCTTT,CASRMDKNTEAFF
.,.,TRBJ1-5,TRBV19,TGTGCCAGTAAGAAAGGCAGGAGCAATCAGCCCCAGCATTTT,CASKKGRSNQPQHF
.,.,TRBJ2-2,TRBV6-6,TGTGCCAGCAGTTACTCGCCCGAGACCGGGGAGCTGTTTTTT,CASSYSPETGELFF
.,.,TRBJ1-6,TRBV5-1,TGCGCCAGCAGCTTGGGACAGAATAATTCACCCCTCCACTTT,CASSLGQNNSPLHF
TRBD2,.,TRBJ2-1,TRBV7-3,TGTGCCAGCAGCGCCAGCGGGAAATCCTACAATGAGCAGTTCTTC,CASSASGKSYNEQFF
.,.,TRBJ2-7,TRBV6-1,TGTGCCAGCAGTGAAAATAGTTACGAGCAGTACTTC,CASSENSYEQYF